The count of the clone carrying this T cell receptor (beta chain) is one. No antigen is known for it. The germline V gene has CDR1 SGHVS and CDR2 FQNEAQ. V lost 0 bases, J lost 7 bases, and 15 bases lay in between. The CDR3 is 15 amino acids. TCRdb's copy holds only in-frame clones and misses some; the assay was immunoSEQ multiplex PCR. The table has about 120,000 clones, over 75% seen once. The data derive from a study of T cell responses to AZD1222 COVID-19 vaccine. Study-wide points: The study reported that nearly half of spike-specific TCRs target unmutated variant regions.

This clonotype originated in an adult in good health. The chain joins TRBV7-8 to TRBJ1-2; D gene unclear. Sequenced material: peripheral blood, taken on day 0 of MenACWY control vaccination. Written as DNA, the CDR3 is TGTGCCAGCAGCTTAGCATTGGAAGGTAACAGTGGCTACACCTTC. It is translated as CASSLALEGNSGYTF.